The clone carrying this T cell receptor (beta chain) appeared many times. The junction and the germline gene differ at one end; a read error may be behind it. Via MiXCR, TCRdb re-called the 5' RACE reads, giving one row per CDR3 protein. The data contain about 32,000 distinct CDR3 sequences, 5% to 5.5% of them singletons. These data belong to a study of early T cells in non-severe SARS-CoV-2 infection. Germline V gene lookup returns CDR1 MNHEY and CDR2 SVGEGT. The CDR3 consists of 15 residues. J is TRBJ1-2 and V is TRBV6-2 or TRBV6-3; TRBD1 agrees at 7 bases. This receptor was obtained from an adult who was a healthcare worker with PCR-confirmed SARS-CoV-2 infection or an uninfected control (not recorded which). The sample consisted of whole blood. CDR3 protein: CASSRAGTAKLYESF. The DNA of the CDR3 is TGTGCCAGCAGTCGCGCCGGGACAGCCAAACTGTACGAATCCTTC.